These T cell receptor beta chains were read from a single sample in a study of identical twins. TCRdb re-analysed the 5' RACE reads in MiXCR, keeping a single row per CDR3 protein. The data hold 450,000 to 650,000 distinct CDR3 sequences, with roughly 15% observed a single time. The same data also contributed to another study, on yellow fever vaccine responses in identical twins.

The sequencing input was CD4+ T cells sorted from blood. Receptor source: a woman aged 18-30 years in good health. The conserved cysteine and the conserved F or W are not part of the CDR3 here. Each record gives: CDR3 length, J gene, clone size, V gene, CDR3 protein. Size values are once, few and many counts, or a class for expanded clones, and some rows have none.

length: 21
J: TRBJ2-3
size: few
V: TRBV5-1
CDR3: ASSSPGQGFTSGSRTSTDTQY

length: 11
J: TRBJ2-5
size: NA
V: TRBV5-6
CDR3: ASSSRGKETQY

length: 13
J: TRBJ2-5
size: NA
V: TRBV15
CDR3: ATSGGGVYQETQY

length: 10
J: TRBJ1-1
size: few
V: TRBV5-1
CDR3: ASSLNRDRAF

length: 11
J: TRBJ1-1
size: few
V: TRBV10-3
CDR3: AISPGLGERAF

length: 14
J: TRBJ2-1
size: few
V: TRBV5-1
CDR3: ASSLRGQEPYNEQF

length: 12
J: TRBJ2-1
size: NA
V: TRBV7-2
CDR3: ASSLDLQYNEQF

length: 12
J: TRBJ2-3
size: few
V: TRBV24-1
CDR3: ATSAPESTDTQY

length: 12
J: TRBJ2-5
size: NA
V: TRBV20-1
CDR3: SANIGTEQETQY

length: 11
J: TRBJ1-4
size: NA
V: TRBV24-1
CDR3: ATSDPAGEKLF

length: 13
J: TRBJ2-5
size: few
V: TRBV28
CDR3: ASAKTSGSTETQY

length: 13
J: TRBJ2-7
size: NA
V: TRBV6-1
CDR3: ASSMGLASSYEQY

length: 13
J: TRBJ2-1
size: few
V: TRBV11-2
CDR3: ASSLNRGRGGEQF

length: 13
J: TRBJ1-1
size: NA
V: TRBV20-1
CDR3: SARVTGGMNTEAF

length: 11
J: TRBJ2-4
size: many
V: TRBV3-1
CDR3: ASSPPGVGIQY

length: 12
J: TRBJ2-3
size: NA
V: TRBV29-1
CDR3: SVDRGGPKDTQY

length: 11
J: TRBJ1-4
size: NA
V: TRBV6-1
CDR3: ASRGREREKLF

length: 10
J: TRBJ2-3
size: NA
V: TRBV29-1
CDR3: RGGPTPDTQY

length: 12
J: TRBJ2-7
size: NA
V: TRBV2
CDR3: ASSVGTLLGEQY

length: 14
J: TRBJ2-3
size: NA
V: TRBV28
CDR3: ASSFKRGTITDTQY

length: 10
J: TRBJ1-2
size: few
V: TRBV10-3
CDR3: AISADNYGYT

length: 17
J: TRBJ2-1
size: few
V: TRBV9
CDR3: ASSVVYASGGEPYNEQF

length: 13
J: TRBJ2-3
size: NA
V: TRBV28
CDR3: ASSFPGTKTDTQY

length: 10
J: TRBJ2-7
size: few
V: TRBV11-1
CDR3: ASSSATYEQY

length: 13
J: TRBJ2-1
size: NA
V: TRBV12-3/TRBV12-4
CDR3: ASSPAGGTGNEQF

length: 16
J: TRBJ2-1
size: NA
V: TRBV11-1
CDR3: ASSLGTLSLETYNEQF

length: 14
J: TRBJ2-3
size: few
V: TRBV5-1
CDR3: ASSLWALTGTDTQY

length: 12
J: TRBJ2-1
size: few
V: TRBV6-1
CDR3: ASSEPGAGNEQF

length: 12
J: NA
size: NA
V: TRBV7-9
CDR3: ASSLDTAKNIQF

length: 13
J: TRBJ2-1
size: NA
V: TRBV5-1
CDR3: ASSPRDRGLYEQF

length: 13
J: TRBJ2-3
size: few
V: TRBV6-5
CDR3: ASSYSRTSTDTQY

length: 11
J: TRBJ2-3
size: many
V: TRBV5-6
CDR3: ASSLDYTDTQY

length: 10
J: TRBJ1-1
size: NA
V: TRBV2
CDR3: ASRRQTLGAF

length: 12
J: TRBJ2-4
size: NA
V: TRBV29-1
CDR3: SVGGGQGRNIQY

length: 18
J: TRBJ2-3
size: NA
V: TRBV9
CDR3: ASSVGSPPTGIPSTDTQY

length: 13
J: TRBJ1-5
size: few
V: TRBV6-5
CDR3: ASSYSGHSNQPQH

length: 12
J: TRBJ2-1
size: NA
V: TRBV11-2
CDR3: ASSMGLADPEQF

length: 13
J: TRBJ2-1
size: few
V: TRBV19
CDR3: ASSRTSDNYNEQF

length: 11
J: TRBJ2-7
size: NA
V: TRBV10-3
CDR3: AISQAVEYEQY

length: 14
J: TRBJ2-2
size: few
V: TRBV3-1
CDR3: ASSLEGGRPTGELF

length: 11
J: TRBJ1-2
size: NA
V: TRBV20-1
CDR3: SAVGQINYGYT

length: 13
J: TRBJ1-4
size: few
V: TRBV12-3/TRBV12-4
CDR3: ASSLYSRVGEKLF

length: 13
J: TRBJ1-6
size: NA
V: TRBV15
CDR3: ATSREEGYNSPLH